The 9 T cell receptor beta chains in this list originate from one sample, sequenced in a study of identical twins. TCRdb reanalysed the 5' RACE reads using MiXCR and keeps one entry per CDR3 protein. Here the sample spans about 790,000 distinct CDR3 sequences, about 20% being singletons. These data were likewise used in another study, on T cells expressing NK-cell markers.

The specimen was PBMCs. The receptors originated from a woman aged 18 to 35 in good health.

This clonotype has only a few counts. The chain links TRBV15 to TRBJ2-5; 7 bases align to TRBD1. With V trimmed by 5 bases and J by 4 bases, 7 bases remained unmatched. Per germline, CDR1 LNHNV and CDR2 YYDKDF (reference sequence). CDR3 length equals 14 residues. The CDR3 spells CATSRRQGGETQYF. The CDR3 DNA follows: TGTGCCACCAGCCGCAGACAGGGTGGAGAGACCCAGTACTTC.

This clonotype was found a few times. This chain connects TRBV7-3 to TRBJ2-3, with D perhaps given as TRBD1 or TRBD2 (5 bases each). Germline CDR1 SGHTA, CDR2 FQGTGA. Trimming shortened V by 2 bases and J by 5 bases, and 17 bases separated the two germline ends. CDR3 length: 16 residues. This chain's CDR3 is CASSLGGNERRDTQYF. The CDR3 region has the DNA TGTGCCAGCAGCTTAGGGGGAAACGAGCGACGAGATACGCAGTATTTT.

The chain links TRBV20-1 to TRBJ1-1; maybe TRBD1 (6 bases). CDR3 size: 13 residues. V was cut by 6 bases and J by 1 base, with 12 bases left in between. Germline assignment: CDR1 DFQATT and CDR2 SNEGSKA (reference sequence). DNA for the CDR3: TGCAGTGCCGCGCTGGGGGCGAACACTGAAGCTTTCTTT. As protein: CSAALGANTEAFF.

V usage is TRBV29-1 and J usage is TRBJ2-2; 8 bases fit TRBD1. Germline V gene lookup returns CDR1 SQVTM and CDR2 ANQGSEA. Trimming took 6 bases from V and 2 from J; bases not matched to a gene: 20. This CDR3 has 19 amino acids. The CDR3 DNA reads TGCAGCGTAACCTCCCTCGGGACAGGCCGTCGTGGTAACACCGGGGAGCTGTTTTTT. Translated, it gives CSVTSLGTGRRGNTGELFF.

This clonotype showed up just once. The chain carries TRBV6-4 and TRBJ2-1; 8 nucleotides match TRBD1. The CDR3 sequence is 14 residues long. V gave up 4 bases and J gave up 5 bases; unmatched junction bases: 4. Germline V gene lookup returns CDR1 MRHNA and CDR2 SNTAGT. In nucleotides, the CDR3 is TGTGCCAGCAGTGCGGACAGGGTCGACAATGAGCAGTTCTTC. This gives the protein CASSADRVDNEQFF.

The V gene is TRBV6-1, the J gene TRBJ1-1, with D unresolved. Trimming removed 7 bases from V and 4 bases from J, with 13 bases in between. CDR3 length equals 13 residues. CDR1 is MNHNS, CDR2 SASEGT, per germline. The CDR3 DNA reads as TGTGCCAGCAAAACGGGGAGGCGCACTGAAGCTTTCTTT. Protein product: CASKTGRRTEAFF.

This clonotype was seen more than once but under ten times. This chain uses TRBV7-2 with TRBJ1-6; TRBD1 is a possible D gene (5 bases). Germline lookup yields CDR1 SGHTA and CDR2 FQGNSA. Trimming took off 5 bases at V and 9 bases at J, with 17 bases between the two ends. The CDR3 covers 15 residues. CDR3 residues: CASSAGGAPISPLHF. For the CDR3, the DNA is TGTGCCAGCAGCGCGGGTGGGGCGCCCATTTCACCCCTCCACTTT.

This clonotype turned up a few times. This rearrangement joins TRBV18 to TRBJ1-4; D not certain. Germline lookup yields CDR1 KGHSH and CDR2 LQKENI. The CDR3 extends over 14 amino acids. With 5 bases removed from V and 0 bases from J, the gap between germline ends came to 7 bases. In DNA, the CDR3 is TGTGCCAGCTCAAGGACGGCAACTAATGAAAAACTGTTTTTT. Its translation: CASSRTATNEKLFF.

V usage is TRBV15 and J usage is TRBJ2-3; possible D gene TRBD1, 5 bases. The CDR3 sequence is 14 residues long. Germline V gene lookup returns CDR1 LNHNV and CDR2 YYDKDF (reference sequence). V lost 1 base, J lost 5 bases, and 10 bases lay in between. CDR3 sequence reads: CATSRAGLGDTQYF. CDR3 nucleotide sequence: TGTGCCACCAGCAGAGCAGGGTTGGGAGATACGCAGTATTTT.